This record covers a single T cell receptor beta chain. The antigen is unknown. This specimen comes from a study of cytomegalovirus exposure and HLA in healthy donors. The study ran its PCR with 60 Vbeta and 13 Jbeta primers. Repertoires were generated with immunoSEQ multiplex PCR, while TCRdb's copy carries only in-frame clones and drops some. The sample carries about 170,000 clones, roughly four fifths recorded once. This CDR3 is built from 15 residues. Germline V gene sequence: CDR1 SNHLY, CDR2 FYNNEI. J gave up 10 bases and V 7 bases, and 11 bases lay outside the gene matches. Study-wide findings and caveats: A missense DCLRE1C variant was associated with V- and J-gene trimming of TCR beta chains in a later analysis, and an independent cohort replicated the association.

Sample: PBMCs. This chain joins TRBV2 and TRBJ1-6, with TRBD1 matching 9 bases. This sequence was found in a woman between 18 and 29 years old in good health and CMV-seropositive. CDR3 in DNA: TGTGCCAGCACTTATTCGGGACAGGGAGTATCACCCCTCCACTTT. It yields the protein CASTYSGQGVSPLHF.